These 30 T cell receptor beta chains came from one sample sequenced in a study of blood T cell repertoires in COVID-19. Assay: immunoSEQ multiplex PCR; the TCRdb copy retains only in-frame clones and omits some. The repertoire has about 480,000 clones, roughly 89% of them found once; the top ten carry about 0.91%. What was sequenced was peripheral blood. The receptors were gathered from a young man with COVID-19, enrolled during active disease.

This clone was recorded a few times. Other DNA sequences in this sample translate to the same CDR3. The chain joins TRBV6-5 to TRBJ2-7; no clear D gene. The ends were cut back, 0 bases at V and 3 bases at J, with 6 bases in the middle. This CDR3 is 13 amino acids long. Germline lookup yields CDR1 MNHEY and CDR2 SVGAGI. The CDR3: CASSYSAGYEQYF. In DNA form, the CDR3 reads TGTGCCAGCAGTTACTCGGCAGGCTACGAGCAGTACTTC.

The V gene is TRBV2, the J gene TRBJ2-5; D might be TRBD2 (6 bases). V lost 6 bases and J lost 5, with 16 bases in between. The CDR3 covers 14 residues. CDR1 is SNHLY, CDR2 FYNNEI, per germline. CDR3 coding DNA: TGTGCCAGCAGCCCCCCCGGGAGCGGGGAGACCCAGTACTTC. This codes for CASSPPGSGETQYF.

The chain carries TRBV7-3 and TRBJ2-3; weak D call: TRBD2 (6 bases). The germline V and J ends were trimmed by 3 bases and 4 bases, with 20 bases remaining between them. CDR1 SGHTA and CDR2 FQGTGA come from the germline V gene. The CDR3 extends over 17 amino acids. The CDR3 reads CASSLGRSGYPPDTQYF. Here the CDR3 DNA reads TGTGCCAGCAGCTTGGGGAGGAGCGGCTATCCCCCAGATACGCAGTATTTT.

J is TRBJ2-1 and V is TRBV11-3, with a possible D match to TRBD1 (6 bases). The CDR3 spans 13 residues. CDR1 is SGHNT, CDR2 YENEEA, per germline. V was trimmed by 5 bases and J by 9 bases, leaving 14 bases between them. CDR3 protein: CASSPQGRGEQFF. CDR3 nucleotide sequence: TGTGCCAGCAGCCCACAGGGACGGGGTGAGCAGTTCTTC.

This clone was detected once. The chain employs TRBV5-6 and TRBJ2-7; no firm D call. The CDR3 is 12 residues long. The V gene lost 2 bases and the J gene lost 7 bases, with 10 bases spanning the gap. Germline V gene sequence: CDR1 SGHDT, CDR2 YYEEEE. The CDR3 region has the DNA TGTGCCAGCAGCTTTTCCCGAGGAGAGCAGTACTTC. Its translation: CASSFSRGEQYF.

The chain links TRBV19 to TRBJ2-3; D gene unclear. This CDR3 is 15 amino acids long. Germline values: CDR1 LNHDA, CDR2 SQIVND (reference sequence). The V end lost 7 bases, the J end lost 0 bases, and 14 bases lay between the germline ends. This CDR3 is CASTPSRTSTDTQYF. CDR3 sequence (DNA): TGTGCCAGTACCCCTTCTCGTACTAGCACAGATACGCAGTATTTT.

V is TRBV11-1 and J is TRBJ2-2; tentatively, D is TRBD1 (5 bases). Germline CDR1 reads SGHAT; CDR2 reads FQDESV (reference sequence). CDR3 size: 15 residues. V dropped 3 bases and J dropped 3 bases, with 11 bases sitting between them. In DNA form, the CDR3 reads TGTGCCAGCAGCTTCATAAGGGGCGACACCGGGGAGCTGTTTTTT. This gives the protein CASSFIRGDTGELFF.

V usage is TRBV29-1 and J usage is TRBJ2-1; maybe TRBD1 (5 bases). CDR1 is SQVTM, CDR2 ANQGSEA, per germline. V gave up 5 bases and J gave up 0 bases, with 11 bases separating them. The CDR3 is 14 amino acids. The CDR3 loop reads CSVKTVSSYNEQFF. The DNA of the CDR3 is TGCAGCGTTAAGACAGTGAGCTCCTACAATGAGCAGTTCTTC.

The chain links TRBV6-1 to TRBJ2-7, with D tentatively TRBD2 (5 bases). There are 14 residues in the CDR3. Germline V CDR1 and CDR2: MNHNS, SASEGT. Trimming shortened V by 0 bases and J by 3 bases, and 9 bases separated the two germline ends. CDR3 in DNA: TGTGCCAGCAGTGAAGCGCTCCGGGGCTACGAGCAGTACTTC. Its protein product is CASSEALRGYEQYF.

The V gene is TRBV9, the J gene TRBJ1-1; D perhaps matches TRBD1 (6 bases). Between the trimmed V and J ends, which lost 2 bases and 4 bases, there was a span of 12 bases. Per germline, CDR1 SGDLS and CDR2 YYNGEE. The CDR3 sequence is 14 residues long. The CDR3, as DNA: TGTGCCAGCAGCGTTAGGGCACAGGGCACTGAAGCTTTCTTT. This translates into CASSVRAQGTEAFF.

The V gene is TRBV6-1, the J gene TRBJ1-6, with TRBD1 as a possible D gene (5 bases). This CDR3 region has 16 residues. Germline-derived CDR1 and CDR2 are MNHNS and SASEGT. The V and J ends lost 4 bases and 3 bases respectively, with 13 bases between them. CDR3 nucleotides: TGTGCCAGCAGTGCTATCGCAGACAGCTATAATTCACCCCTCCACTTT. Translation gives CASSAIADSYNSPLHF.

Of note for this clone: The same CDR3 can be traced to other DNA sequences in this sample. The rearrangement links TRBV11-2 to TRBJ2-2; 7 bases are shared with TRBD2. Trimming removed 0 bases from V and 5 bases from J; junction bases left unmatched: 0. The germline CDR1 and CDR2 sequences are SGHAT and FQNNGV. The CDR3 spans 14 residues. The CDR3 DNA is TGTGCCAGCAGCTTAGAGGGGGGGACCGGGGAGCTGTTTTTT. Translation gives CASSLEGGTGELFF.

This chain uses TRBV11-2 with TRBJ1-1; weak D call: TRBD1 (5 bases). CDR3 size: 13 residues. In germline, CDR1 is SGHAT, CDR2 FQNNGV. Trimming took off 7 bases at V and 3 bases at J, with 12 bases between the two ends. CDR3 amino acids: CASTQWGDTEAFF. The CDR3 nucleotides read TGTGCCAGCACCCAGTGGGGGGACACTGAAGCTTTCTTT.

Only a few counts were recorded for this clone. Here the CDR3 reads CASSRTSEGREQFF. The CDR3 DNA sequence: TGTGCCAGCAGCAGAACTAGCGAGGGGAGGGAGCAGTTCTTC. The chain joins TRBV6-5 to TRBJ2-1, with 7 bases matching TRBD2. The V gene end was trimmed by 6 bases and the J gene end by 10 bases; junction bases not matched to a gene: 12. This CDR3 contains 14 residues. The germline V gene has CDR1 MNHEY and CDR2 SVGAGI.

The chain employs TRBV2 and TRBJ2-5; 8 positions match TRBD2. Germline assignment: CDR1 SNHLY and CDR2 FYNNEI. The CDR3 consists of 15 residues. V lost 6 bases to trimming and J lost 2 bases; unmatched junction nucleotides: 8. The chain's CDR3 is CASSLGGGRQETQYF. The CDR3 nucleotides are TGTGCCAGCAGCCTCGGGGGGGGAAGGCAAGAGACCCAGTACTTC.

V and J are TRBV10-1 and TRBJ2-1; 9 nucleotides agree with TRBD1. J lost 12 bases, V lost 4 bases, and 16 bases had no gene match. Germline V gene lookup returns CDR1 WNHNN and CDR2 SYGVQD (reference sequence). The CDR3 loop spans 16 amino acids. The CDR3 region has the DNA TGCGCCAGCAGTGGGGAAAAGGGACAGGGCAGCGAGTGGCAGTTCTTC. Translation gives CASSGEKGQGSEWQFF.

The rearrangement joins TRBV5-4 to TRBJ2-1, with 8 nucleotides matching TRBD2. CDR1 and CDR2 (germline): SGHNT, YYREEE (reference sequence). There are 15 residues in the CDR3. Unmatched junction bases numbered 7, after V lost 1 base and J lost 7 bases. CDR3 sequence (DNA): TGTGCCAGCAGCTTGCGCGGCGGGGGGTGGAATGAGCAGTTCTTC. As protein: CASSLRGGGWNEQFF.

The chain carries TRBV7-6 and TRBJ2-1; 8 bases are a match to TRBD1. The CDR3 contains 14 residues. Germline CDR1 reads SGHVS; CDR2 reads FNYEAQ. The trim removed 9 bases at V and 7 bases at J, leaving 11 bases unmatched. Here the CDR3 DNA reads TGTGCCAGTACGAGTACCACAGGGGGGAATGAGCAGTTCTTC. Translation gives CASTSTTGGNEQFF.

V is TRBV3-1 (or the pseudogene TRBV3-2) and J is TRBJ1-1; unclear D gene. The CDR3 extends over 13 amino acids. V gave up 1 base and J gave up 5 bases, with 8 bases separating them. Germline V gene lookup returns CDR1 LGHDT and CDR2 YNNKEL (reference sequence). CDR3 DNA sequence: TGTGCCAGCAGCCAAGGGAGTGGGACTGAAGCTTTCTTT. It is translated as CASSQGSGTEAFF.

This chain connects TRBV9 to TRBJ2-1, with a tentative D call TRBD2 (6 bases). Trimming took 0 bases from V and 2 from J, leaving 9 bases between them. CDR1 is SGDLS and CDR2 is YYNGEE in the germline V gene. The CDR3 has 15 amino acids. CDR3 sequence (DNA): TGTGCCAGCAGCGTAGACGGGGGTCCCTACAATGAGCAGTTCTTC. Protein sequence: CASSVDGGPYNEQFF.

The J gene is TRBJ1-1, the V gene TRBV15, with D possibly being TRBD1 (5 bases). CDR3 length: 13 amino acids. Trimming cost V 3 bases and J 1 base, with 6 bases left between them. Germline V gives CDR1 LNHNV, CDR2 YYDKDF (reference sequence). CDR3 protein: CATSSGANTEAFF. In DNA, the CDR3 is TGTGCCACCAGCAGTGGGGCGAACACTGAAGCTTTCTTT.

The chain uses TRBV7-6 and TRBJ2-6, with D possibly being TRBD1 (7 bases). The CDR3 length is 18 residues. Germline CDR1 reads SGHVS; CDR2 reads FNYEAQ. V lost 2 bases and J lost 3, with 17 bases in between. The CDR3 region is CASSLFGGQIHGANVLTF. The CDR3 DNA reads TGTGCCAGCAGCTTATTCGGGGGACAGATCCATGGGGCCAACGTCCTGACTTTC.

The V gene is TRBV10-1, the J gene TRBJ2-5, with TRBD2 matching 8 bases. CDR1 and CDR2 (germline): WNHNN, SYGVQD (reference sequence). The junction had 6 bases not matched to a gene; V was cut back by 2 bases and J by 4 bases. CDR3 length: 15 residues. DNA of the CDR3: TGCGCCAGCAGTGAGGTAGCGGGACGGACAGAGACCCAGTACTTC. The encoded protein is CASSEVAGRTETQYF.

This clone occurred a few times. The chain joins TRBV9 to TRBJ2-3, with 8 bases fitting TRBD2. This CDR3 comprises 15 residues. Trimming removed 4 bases from V and 1 base from J; junction bases left unmatched: 5. The germline gives CDR1 SGDLS, CDR2 YYNGEE. CDR3 coding DNA: TGTGCCAGCAGCTTAAGTAGCGGGGGCACAGATACGCAGTATTTT. This gives the protein CASSLSSGGTDTQYF.

This sequence joins TRBV15 and TRBJ2-2; D ambiguous. CDR1 is LNHNV and CDR2 is YYDKDF in the germline V gene (reference sequence). V lost 1 base, J lost 6 bases, and 3 bases lay in between. This CDR3 is built from 12 residues. CDR3 DNA: TGTGCCACCAGCAGAGGCGCCGGGGAGCTGTTTTTT. Protein product: CATSRGAGELFF.

This chain uses TRBV21-1 with TRBJ2-7; the DNA was not used to check the table's D call, TRBD2. TRBV21-1 is a known pseudogene. This CDR3 region has 15 residues. Here the CDR3 DNA reads TGTGCCAGCAGCCGGTTCAACGGGTCTTGCGACGAGCAGTACTTC. Translating gives CASSRFNGSCDEQYF.

On this clone: Different DNA sequences within this sample yield the same CDR3. The chain is built from TRBV5-4 and TRBJ2-7; a possible D gene is TRBD2 (6 bases). V lost 0 bases, J lost 0 bases, and 10 bases lay in between. The CDR3 consists of 15 residues. Germline CDR1 is SGHNT and CDR2 is YYREEE (reference sequence). In DNA, the CDR3 is TGTGCCAGCAGCTTGGGTGGACTATCCTCCTACGAGCAGTACTTC. Translated: CASSLGGLSSYEQYF.

This rearrangement joins TRBV30 to TRBJ2-4; 8 nucleotides agree with TRBD1. After removal of 5 bases from V and 8 bases from J, the junction contained 5 bases not matched to a gene. CDR1 and CDR2 from the germline V gene are GTSNPN and SVGIG (reference sequence). The length of the CDR3 is 12 residues. CDR3 residues: CAWGQGWDIQYF. In DNA, the CDR3 is TGTGCCTGGGGACAGGGTTGGGACATTCAGTACTTC.

V and J are TRBV7-2 and TRBJ1-1, with unresolved D. CDR1 SGHTA and CDR2 FQGNSA come from the germline V gene. V was clipped by 6 bases and J by 5 bases, with 13 bases between them. The CDR3 loop spans 13 amino acids. In nucleotides, the CDR3 is TGTGCCAGCAGTCTGAGCCCGCTAACTGAAGCTTTCTTT. Translated: CASSLSPLTEAFF.

J is TRBJ2-1 and V is TRBV3-1 (or the pseudogene TRBV3-2), with TRBD2 matching over 11 bases. CDR3 length equals 13 residues. V trimming: 11 bases; J trimming: 8 bases; junction bases outside the gene matches: 8. Germline V lookup: CDR1 LGHDT, CDR2 YNNKEL (reference sequence). The CDR3 region is CAGSTSGNHEQFF. The DNA for the CDR3 is TGTGCCGGTTCGACTAGCGGGAACCATGAGCAGTTCTTC.